This T cell receptor beta chain was captured in a study of post-analysis software for immune sequencing data. In the study overall: Multiple sclerosis in the patients followed relapsing-remitting, secondary progressive and progressive-relapsing courses.

cDNA libraries of TCR beta carried unique molecular identifiers. Using its own MiXCR run on the PCR reads, TCRdb lists one record per CDR3 protein. In the table there are hundreds of thousands of distinct CDR3 sequences, roughly three fifths of which are singletons. Study results and caveats: The normalized Chao1 diversity of multiple sclerosis patients was significantly lower than that of controls.

This clonotype was counted only a few times. Its antigen is not identified. The source is a girl aged 2 to 9 with multiple sclerosis. Specimen: blood.

The CDR3 region is CASSFLTKETQYF. CDR3 DNA sequence: TGCGCCAGCAGCTTCTTAACGAAAGAGACCCAGTACTTC. This sequence joins TRBV5-1 and TRBJ2-5; D is unclear. Between the trimmed V and J ends, which lost 2 bases and 3 bases, there was a span of 8 bases. Germline loops: CDR1 SGHRS, CDR2 YFSETQ. The CDR3 has 13 residues.